The 9 T cell receptor beta chains given below trace back to one sample, sequenced in a study of T-cell memory formation after mild COVID-19. TCRdb used MiXCR to reprocess the 5' RACE reads, holding one entry per CDR3 protein. Among about 410,000 distinct CDR3 sequences listed, about 25% were seen once. Material: PBMCs or a T cell subset sorted from them (not recorded which). All receptors come from an adult woman who had mild COVID-19 (a few samples of this study predate the infection). Cell type and time point are not known.

This clonotype was detected only a few times. The CDR3: CATSRDLAGLTYEQYF. The CDR3 bases are TGTGCCACCAGCAGAGATTTGGCGGGACTCACCTACGAGCAGTACTTC. The rearrangement joins TRBV15 to TRBJ2-7; tentative D call: TRBD2 (6 bases). Germline values: CDR1 LNHNV, CDR2 YYDKDF (reference sequence). The CDR3 contains 16 residues. Trimming took off 0 bases at V and 2 bases at J, with 14 bases between the two ends.

This clonotype was counted between two and nine times. This sequence joins TRBV7-8 and TRBJ2-3; either TRBD1 or TRBD2 may fit D (6 bases each). Trimming shortened V by 1 base and J by 4 bases, and 9 bases separated the two germline ends. Germline assignment: CDR1 SGHVS and CDR2 FQNEAQ. The CDR3 contains 14 residues. The CDR3 bases are TGTGCCAGCAGCTTAGAGGGGGGTTCAGATACGCAGTATTTT. As protein: CASSLEGGSDTQYF. The full variable domain, completed using reference TRBV7-8 and TRBJ2-3, is GAGVSQSPRYKVAKRGQDVALRCDPISGHVSLFWYQQALGQGPEFLTYFQNEAQLDKSGLPSDRFFAERPEGSVSTLKIQRTQQEDSAVYLCASSLEGGSDTQYFGPGTRLTVL.

This clonotype was observed a few times. The CDR3 loop is CASSLLLTNTEAFF. The DNA for the CDR3 is TGCGCCAGCAGCTTGCTTCTTACTAACACTGAAGCTTTCTTT. The chain has TRBV5-1 and TRBJ1-1, with unresolved D. Per germline, CDR1 SGHRS and CDR2 YFSETQ. CDR3 length equals 14 residues. V shed 1 base and J shed 2 bases, with 9 bases lying between them. Variable domain in full (rest from reference TRBV5-1 and TRBJ1-1): KAGVTQTPRYLIKTRGQQVTLSCSPISGHRSVSWYQQTPGQGLQFLFEYFSETQRNKGNFPGRFSGRQFSNSRSEMNVSTLELGDSALYLCASSLLLTNTEAFFGQGTRLTVV.

This clonotype appeared a few times. The V gene is TRBV6-6, the J gene TRBJ1-4; D not resolved. CDR1 and CDR2 from the germline V gene are MNHNY and SVGAGI (reference sequence). V was trimmed by 4 bases and J by 0 bases, leaving 9 bases between them. The CDR3 extends over 15 amino acids. The CDR3 here is CASSSLPTTNEKLFF. DNA of the CDR3: TGTGCCAGCAGTTCCCTGCCCACAACTAATGAAAAACTGTTTTTT.

This clonotype was observed a few times. V is TRBV6-6 and J is TRBJ2-7, with TRBD2 matching 8 bases. This CDR3 has 12 amino acids. Germline trimming cut 8 bases from V and 2 bases from J; bases unmatched to any gene: 2. Germline V gene sequence: CDR1 MNHNY, CDR2 SVGAGI (reference sequence). CDR3 DNA sequence: TGTGCCAGCCGGGGGGGAACCTACGAGCAGTACTTC. It specifies CASRGGTYEQYF.

This clonotype was recorded a few times. The chain is built from TRBV15 and TRBJ2-5, with D perhaps matching TRBD2 (6 bases). The ends were cut back, 2 bases at V and 3 bases at J, with 13 bases in the middle. The germline gives CDR1 LNHNV, CDR2 YYDKDF (reference sequence). The CDR3 contains 15 residues. The DNA of the CDR3 is TGTGCCACCAGCAGAACCGGGACTCTCAAAGAGACCCAGTACTTC. Translated, it gives CATSRTGTLKETQYF.

V is TRBV2 and J is TRBJ2-7, with D possibly being TRBD1 or TRBD2 (6 bases each). The CDR3 consists of 14 residues. CDR1 and CDR2 from the germline V gene are SNHLY and FYNNEI. With 4 bases removed from V and 2 bases from J, the gap between germline ends came to 12 bases. Here the CDR3 DNA reads TGTGCCAGCAGTGGGCGGGACAAAGCCTACGAGCAGTACTTC. Translation: CASSGRDKAYEQYF.

The sample holds many counts of this clonotype. The chain combines TRBV5-1 with TRBJ2-7; tentative D call: TRBD2 (8 bases). This CDR3 is built from 14 residues. The germline gives CDR1 SGHRS, CDR2 YFSETQ. Trimming shortened V by 4 bases and J by 3 bases, and 14 bases separated the two germline ends. CDR3: CASSREGQIYEQYF. In nucleotides, the CDR3 is TGCGCCAGCAGCCGGGAGGGACAGATCTACGAGCAGTACTTC.

This clonotype was seen a few times. The chain carries TRBV7-8 and TRBJ1-2; D might be TRBD1 (6 bases). The V gene's germline CDR1 is SGHVS and CDR2 FQNEAQ. This CDR3 spans 15 amino acids. V was pared by 1 base and J by 5 bases, with 14 bases between. CDR3 nucleotide sequence: TGTGCCAGCAGCTTAGACCCGGGGGGCGCTTATGGCTACACCTTC. Amino acids: CASSLDPGGAYGYTF.